Listed below are T cell receptor beta chains from one sample, sequenced in a study of regulatory T cells in long-lasting Graves disease. MiXCR, applied by TCRdb to the multiplex PCR reads, yields one record per CDR3 protein. The table shows approximately 310,000 distinct CDR3 sequences, with 15% to 20% occurring only once. The sequenced sample was peripheral blood mononuclear cells (PBMCs), obtained at new diagnosis, from a patient treated with antithyroid drugs. The origin of the receptors is a female donor with Graves disease. CDR3s include the opening cysteine and the closing phenylalanine or tryptophan. A D gene is named only where the DNA matches it firmly. Clone size is given for some rows only: seen once, a few or many times, or a class if the clone is expanded.

v_gene	abundance	j_gene	len	d_gene	CDR3nt	CDR3aa
TRBV6-1	many	TRBJ1-5	13	-	TGTGCCAGCAGTGAAAGGCCCAATCAGCCCCAGCATTTT	CASSERPNQPQHF
TRBV5-1	many	TRBJ2-7	13	TRBD2	TGCGCCAGCAGGTTGGGAGGGTCGGACGAGCAGTACTTC	CASRLGGSDEQYF
TRBV28	many	TRBJ2-7	15	TRBD2	TGTGCCAGCAGTTCTCCACTAGCGGGAGTTGGGGAGCAGTACTTC	CASSSPLAGVGEQYF
TRBV12-3/TRBV12-4	once	TRBJ1-4	15	-	TGTGCCAGCAGTGGCTCGGAGAGGGGTAATGAAAAACTGTTTTTT	CASSGSERGNEKLFF
TRBV12-3/TRBV12-4	many	TRBJ2-2	16	-	TGTGCCAGCAGTTTTCAGGGCAGCCCGAACACCGGGGAGCTGTTTTTT	CASSFQGSPNTGELFF
TRBV5-1	few	TRBJ2-6	17	-	TGTGCCAGCAGCGTAGGGGTAAAGGGGTCTGGGGCCAACGTCCTGACTTTC	CASSVGVKGSGANVLTF
TRBV29-1	many	TRBJ1-3	16	-	TGCAGCGTTGATTCGGGGAACGGCCTCTCTGGAAACACCATATATTTT	CSVDSGNGLSGNTIYF
TRBV2	-	TRBJ2-1	15	-	TGTGCCAGCAGTGAAGTGGCTAGCGCCTACAATGAGCAGTTCTTC	CASSEVASAYNEQFF
TRBV10-3	many	TRBJ2-5	11	TRBD2	TGTGCCGCCGCGGGGGAAGAGACCCAGTACTTC	CAAAGEETQYF
TRBV10-1	many	TRBJ2-7	14	TRBD2	TGCGCCAGCAGTAGCGGACTAGGTACCTACGAGCAGTACTTC	CASSSGLGTYEQYF
TRBV6-1	many	TRBJ2-7	14	-	TGTGCCAGCAGTCCTACTAGAAGCTCCTACGAGCAGTACTTC	CASSPTRSSYEQYF
TRBV19	few	TRBJ1-4	14	-	TGTGCCAGTAGTATGACAGGAAGTAATGAAAAACTGTTTTTT	CASSMTGSNEKLFF
TRBV24-1	many	TRBJ2-1	13	-	TGTGCCACCAGGACACCCGGGAGTGATGAGCAGTTCTTC	CATRTPGSDEQFF
TRBV18	many	TRBJ1-6	14	-	TGTGCCAGCTCACCAGGGACGGGGACTTCACCCCTCCACTTT	CASSPGTGTSPLHF
TRBV28	few	TRBJ1-6	17	-	TGTGCCAGCAGTTTAAGGGGACACTTCTCCTATAATTCACCCCTCCACTTT	CASSLRGHFSYNSPLHF
TRBV15	-	TRBJ1-4	11	-	TGTGCCACCAGCAGTAATCGGAAACTGTTTTTT	CATSSNRKLFF
TRBV19	many	TRBJ2-3	16	-	TGTGCCAGTAGTGACCGAGCGGGTTCTAACACAGATACGCAGTATTTT	CASSDRAGSNTDTQYF
TRBV9	-	TRBJ2-5	14	-	TGTGCCAGCAGCGTAGGAGGGTTTGTGGAGACCCAGTACTTC	CASSVGGFVETQYF
TRBV2	many	TRBJ2-7	12	-	TGTGCCAGCAGTGAAGCGCTACACGAGCAGTACTTC	CASSEALHEQYF
TRBV20-1	few	TRBJ2-1	15	TRBD2	TGCAGTGCTAGAGATAGCGGGAGGGACCACAATGAGCAGTTCTTC	CSARDSGRDHNEQFF
TRBV24-1	many	TRBJ2-7	18	TRBD1	TGTGCCACCAGTGATGCGTATAGGGACAGGACAATATCCTACGAGCAGTACTTC	CATSDAYRDRTISYEQYF
TRBV20-1	-	TRBJ2-5	13	TRBD1	TGCAGTGCACCGGGACAGGGGCAAGAGACCCAGTACTTC	CSAPGQGQETQYF
TRBV7-8	many	TRBJ2-1	14	-	TGTGCCAGCAGCCCTTGGATAAGGGGGAGTGAGCAGTTCTTC	CASSPWIRGSEQFF
TRBV3-1	few	TRBJ1-2	19	TRBD1	TGTGCCAGCAGCCAAGTCGCGGCCGGGGACAGTTCCGCCCCTTATGGCTACACCTTC	CASSQVAAGDSSAPYGYTF
TRBV28	-	TRBJ2-3	16	-	TGTGCCAGCAGTCCGGCCGGGACCACGAGCACAGATACGCAGTATTTT	CASSPAGTTSTDTQYF
TRBV6-1	-	TRBJ1-1	13	-	TGTGCCAGCAGCACCTTCAGGGAGACTGAAGCTTTCTTT	CASSTFRETEAFF